The rows below give T cell receptor beta chains drawn from one sample of a study of T cell responses to AZD1222 COVID-19 vaccine. The protocol was immunoSEQ multiplex PCR, while the TCRdb copy is restricted to in-frame clones and leaves out a portion. Found here are around 100,000 clones, 80% to 90% of them singletons; the top ten hold approximately 22%. The input for sequencing was peripheral blood, taken on day 0 of AZD1222 vaccination. These receptors all come from an adult in good health. The CDR3 runs from the conserved cysteine through the conserved F or W. A D gene is named only where the DNA matches it firmly. Clone size appears in some rows only: once, few, many, or a class for an expanded clone.

TGTGCCAGCAGTTTGCAGGGATACGAGCAGTACTTC CASSLQGYEQYF TRBJ2-7 - TRBV28 -
TGTGCCAGCAGCTCTTGGGACAAGGACTATGGCTACACCTTC CASSSWDKDYGYTF TRBJ1-2 - TRBV7-8 -
TGTGCCAGCAGCAAAGGGGACAGAAGCACAGATACGCAGTATTTT CASSKGDRSTDTQYF TRBJ2-3 TRBD1 TRBV28 -
TGCGCCAGCAGCCCCGGGGACAGGGCGGCCCCAGATACGCAGTATTTT CASSPGDRAAPDTQYF TRBJ2-3 TRBD1 TRBV5-1 -
TGTGCCAGTAGTATAGATGTCGGGGTCGGTTCTGGGGCCAACGTCCTGACTTTC CASSIDVGVGSGANVLTF TRBJ2-6 - TRBV19 once
TGTGCCAGTAGTATAGATCTGGGCAGGATGAACACTGAAGCTTTCTTT CASSIDLGRMNTEAFF TRBJ1-1 - TRBV19 -
TGTGCCAGCAGCCCCGGGACATCAGAAGCTTTCTTT CASSPGTSEAFF TRBJ1-1 - TRBV7-9 once
TGTGCCAGCAGTTTGGGGCCACCGGGACAGGCAGACGAGCAGTACTTC CASSLGPPGQADEQYF TRBJ2-7 TRBD1 TRBV6-2/TRBV6-3 -
TGTGCCACCAGTGCCGACAGAGCCGGGGTCGGGACCCAGTACTTC CATSADRAGVGTQYF TRBJ2-5 - TRBV24-1 -
TGTGCCGCCAGTGAGGCCGGACTAGCGGGAGGGAGCTCCTACAATGAGCAGTTCTTC CAASEAGLAGGSSYNEQFF TRBJ2-1 TRBD2 TRBV24-1 -
TGTGCCATCGGGACAGAGAATAACAATGAGCAGTTCTTC CAIGTENNNEQFF TRBJ2-1 TRBD1 TRBV10-3 -
TGCGCCAGCAGCCAAGCGTCGTCAGGGTCTGGGGCCAACGTCCTGACTTTC CASSQASSGSGANVLTF TRBJ2-6 - TRBV4-3 -
TGCGCCAGCAGCCGGACAGGGAAGCACGAGCAGTACTTC CASSRTGKHEQYF TRBJ2-7 TRBD1 TRBV5-1 -
TGCGCCAGCAGCCAAGGACGCGGCCTTGAAGCTTTCTTT CASSQGRGLEAFF TRBJ1-1 - TRBV4-3 -
TGTGCCAGCAGCGGTGCCCAATTTGGGGATACGCAGTATTTT CASSGAQFGDTQYF TRBJ2-3 - TRBV6-5 -
TGTGCCAGCAGCAGAAGGGACAGGTTGACCTACGAGCAGTACTTC CASSRRDRLTYEQYF TRBJ2-7 TRBD1 TRBV5-6 -
TGCGCCAGCAGCTGGGGACTAGCGGGGGCCGGGGAGCTGTTTTTT CASSWGLAGAGELFF TRBJ2-2 TRBD2 TRBV5-1 -
TGTGCCAGCGGACTTCAGTCTCGCTCCCATGAGCAGTTCTTC CASGLQSRSHEQFF TRBJ2-1 - TRBV28 -
TGTGCCAGCAGCTCACAGGTTCAGGACACTGAAGCTTTCTTT CASSSQVQDTEAFF TRBJ1-1 - TRBV7-3 -
TGCGCCAGCTCACAGGGGGCTGGCGAGCAGTACTTC CASSQGAGEQYF TRBJ2-7 TRBD1 TRBV10-1 -
TGCGCCAGCAGTGCCAGGCGGCCCTACAGGGAGCAGTACTTC CASSARRPYREQYF TRBJ2-7 - TRBV10-1 once
TGTGCCAGCTCGGGCGGGATGGGAACAGATACGCAGTATTTT CASSGGMGTDTQYF TRBJ2-3 - TRBV9 -
TGTGCCAGCAGCTTCAATGAACGCACCCTCCACTTT CASSFNERTLHF TRBJ1-6 - TRBV11-2 -
TGCGCCAGCAGTAAGACAGGGGGAACAGTGGATACGCAGTATTTT CASSKTGGTVDTQYF TRBJ2-3 TRBD1 TRBV10-1 -
TGTGCCAGCAGTTTATTGGCGCAGGGCACAGATACGCAGTATTTT CASSLLAQGTDTQYF TRBJ2-3 - TRBV28 -
TGTGCCAGCAGCCAAGATCCCCCCGGGACTAGCGCCAATGAGCAGTTCTTC CASSQDPPGTSANEQFF TRBJ2-1 TRBD2 TRBV3-1/TRBV3-2 -
TGTGCCTGGTCCACTCTCGGGACAGGGAAAAAGACCCAGTACTTC CAWSTLGTGKKTQYF TRBJ2-5 TRBD1 TRBV30 -
TGCGCCAGCAGCCAAGAGGCCCATCCTAACTATGGCTACACCTTC CASSQEAHPNYGYTF TRBJ1-2 - TRBV4-1 -
TGTGCCAGCAGCCCAGGACAGGGCTATGGCTACACCTTC CASSPGQGYGYTF TRBJ1-2 TRBD1 TRBV9 -
TGTGCCAGCAGCACAAACCCAGTGGACAGGCGACAGAGGCCCCAGCATTTT CASSTNPVDRRQRPQHF TRBJ1-5 TRBD1 TRBV11-3 -
TGTGCCAGCAGCCCTCGGGATTTCCCTACTGAAGCTTTCTTT CASSPRDFPTEAFF TRBJ1-1 - TRBV14 -
TGTGCCATCGGGATAGCGGGGGGTGACGAGCAGTACTTC CAIGIAGGDEQYF TRBJ2-7 TRBD2 TRBV10-3 -
TGCGCCAGCAGCCTTACCCAGGGGGGGCATCAGCCCCAGCATTTT CASSLTQGGHQPQHF TRBJ1-5 TRBD1 TRBV4-3 -
TGTGCCAGCAGTGAAAGTAAAGGGGATACGCAGTATTTT CASSESKGDTQYF TRBJ2-3 - TRBV6-1 -
TGCAGTGCTAGTTCGGGACACCAATACGAGCAGTACTTC CSASSGHQYEQYF TRBJ2-7 - TRBV20-1 -
TGCGCCAGCAGCCAAGGGACTAGCGGACGTTACGAGCAGTACTTC CASSQGTSGRYEQYF TRBJ2-7 TRBD2 TRBV4-3 few
TGCGCCAGCAGTGAGGGGGGTGACTGGAGGGGCTACACCTTC CASSEGGDWRGYTF TRBJ1-2 - TRBV4-1 -
TGTGCCAGCTCACCTGTTACAGGGTCTGGCTACGAGCAGTACTTC CASSPVTGSGYEQYF TRBJ2-7 - TRBV18 -
TGTGCCAGCAGTTGGGGGACTAGCGGGAGTTTTATCACAGATACGCAGTATTTT CASSWGTSGSFITDTQYF TRBJ2-3 TRBD2 TRBV27 -
TGCGCCAGCAGCCTCGCAACAGGGTCCGGGGAGCTGTTTTTT CASSLATGSGELFF TRBJ2-2 - TRBV5-1 -
TGTGCCTGGACTAGCGGGGCCTCCTACGAGCAGTACTTC CAWTSGASYEQYF TRBJ2-7 TRBD2 TRBV30 once
TGTGCTAGCAGCTCGAGGACTTCTAATGAAAAACTGTTTTTT CASSSRTSNEKLFF TRBJ1-4 - TRBV7-7 -
TGTGCCAGTAGTATACAGGGGGCTTACATTCAGTACTTC CASSIQGAYIQYF TRBJ2-4 TRBD1 TRBV19 -
TGTGCCAGCAGCTCCGGGCAGGGGGCAAGTGAAAAACTGTTTTTT CASSSGQGASEKLFF TRBJ1-4 TRBD1 TRBV7-2 once
TGTGCCAGCAGTTTATTGGGACAGGGGGCGGAAAAACTGTTTTTT CASSLLGQGAEKLFF TRBJ1-4 TRBD1 TRBV28 -
TGTGCCAGCAGCGTAGCGGAGGGCGGGGGGTCTGGCTACACCTTC CASSVAEGGGSGYTF TRBJ1-2 - TRBV9 -
TGTGCCACCAGTGATTCAGACAGTAATCAGCCCCAGCATTTT CATSDSDSNQPQHF TRBJ1-5 - TRBV24-1 -
TGTGCCAGCAGAGGGGCGCCGGGCGTTGGGGAGACCCAGTACTTC CASRGAPGVGETQYF TRBJ2-5 - TRBV7-2 once
TGTGCCAGTATGAGCGGGGGTTCCACCGGGGAGCTGTTTTTT CASMSGGSTGELFF TRBJ2-2 TRBD2 TRBV19 -
TGTGCCAGCAGCTTATCCGGGACAACTGGTACTGAAGCTTTCTTT CASSLSGTTGTEAFF TRBJ1-1 - TRBV11-3 -
TGCACCACGGGGGGGAACACTGAAGCTTTCTTT CTTGGNTEAFF TRBJ1-1 - TRBV20-1 -
TGTGCCAGCAGTAAGCAGACAGACTCTAATGAAAAACTGTTTTTT CASSKQTDSNEKLFF TRBJ1-4 - TRBV6-5 once
TGTGCCAGCAGCGAGGGACCGGGACAGGGGCCGAGCACCGGGGAGCTGTTTTTT CASSEGPGQGPSTGELFF TRBJ2-2 TRBD1 TRBV9 few
TGTGCCAGCAGCCGACTAGCGGGAGGCACAGATACGCAGTATTTT CASSRLAGGTDTQYF TRBJ2-3 TRBD2 TRBV2 -
TGTGCCAGCAGTGTGGGACAGATACCGAAAAAACTGTTTTTT CASSVGQIPKKLFF TRBJ1-4 TRBD1 TRBV2 -
TGTGCCAGTAGCGGCCCGGGACAGGGTTATGGCTACACCTTC CASSGPGQGYGYTF TRBJ1-2 TRBD1 TRBV19 few
TGTGCCAGTAGTAACCGACTAGCGGGAGCAACAGATACGCAGTATTTT CASSNRLAGATDTQYF TRBJ2-3 TRBD2 TRBV19 -
TGTGCCAGCAAGGCGGAAGAGACCCAGTACTTC CASKAEETQYF TRBJ2-5 - TRBV2 few